This T cell receptor beta chain was identified in a study of long-term antiretroviral therapy in people with HIV. Study-wide background: The 2015 recommendation for immediate ART came about a decade after the earliest samples. Notes on the study in general: Blood draws took place between about 2003 and 2017 and possibly involved older ART regimens.

At the survey level, the v3.0 immunoSEQ assay was run. Assay used: immunoSEQ multiplex PCR; TCRdb lists only in-frame clones, some missing. Of about 26,000 clones in the sample, about four fifths are singletons; the top ten hold about 5.1%. With regard to this clone: Antigen: not known.

Germline CDR1 is SGDLS and CDR2 is YYNGEE. This CDR3 has 13 residues. V shed 6 bases and J shed 4 bases, with 11 bases lying between them. This TCR derives from a woman in her 30s with HIV. The V call is TRBV9, the J call TRBJ2-1, with D possibly being TRBD1 (5 bases). This sample comprised unsorted PBMCs, obtained 1.1 years before starting antiretroviral therapy. CDR3 region: CASNPDRYNEQFF. DNA for the CDR3: TGTGCCAGCAACCCCGACAGATACAATGAGCAGTTCTTC.